Listed here are 26 T cell receptor beta chains from one sample, sequenced in a study of T cell repertoires in cytomegalovirus infection. TCRdb independently ran MiXCR on the reads; one entry per CDR3 protein. Of 76,000 or so distinct CDR3 sequences detected, 3.7% appear once; the ten largest clones hold under 5.5%. What was sequenced was PBMCs. The origin of the receptors is a human donor in good health (CMV status not recorded). Some clones in this sample may be carry-over from other donors' samples.

This clonotype was detected many times. This chain joins TRBV7-9 and TRBJ2-1; unclear D gene. The CDR3 sequence is 13 residues long. Trimming shortened V by 5 bases and J by 6 bases, and 11 bases separated the two germline ends. The germline V gene encodes CDR1 SEHNR and CDR2 FQNEAQ (reference sequence). CDR3 residues: CASSVGLFNEQFF. Written as DNA, the CDR3 is TGTGCCAGCAGCGTAGGGCTTTTCAATGAGCAGTTCTTC. The variable domain in full, completed from reference TRBV7-9 and TRBJ2-1, reads DTGVSQNPRHKITKRGQNVTFRCDPISEHNRLYWYRQTLGQGPEFLTYFQNEAQLEKSRLLSDRFSAERPKGSFSTLEIQRTEQGDSAMYLCASSVGLFNEQFFGPGTRLTVL.

The chain recombines TRBV5-1 with TRBJ1-1; tentatively, D is TRBD1 (5 bases). Germline values: CDR1 SGHRS, CDR2 YFSETQ. The CDR3 sequence is 16 residues long. V lost 0 bases and J lost 0, with 12 bases in between. The CDR3 DNA reads as TGCGCCAGCAGCTTGGTTCAGGGAAGCATGAACACTGAAGCTTTCTTT. Its translation is CASSLVQGSMNTEAFF.

This clonotype was found many times. V and J are TRBV6-1 and TRBJ1-1; the match to TRBD1 covers 7 bases. Germline trimming cut 7 bases from V and 1 base from J; bases unmatched to any gene: 6. The CDR3 spans 14 residues. Germline V gene data show CDR1 as MNHNS and CDR2 as SASEGT. CDR3 DNA sequence: TGTGCCAGCACCAGGGGGGCGGGGAACACTGAAGCTTTCTTT. Amino acids: CASTRGAGNTEAFF.

This clonotype has a count of ten or more. The chain has TRBV7-8 and TRBJ2-2; 7 bases fit TRBD1. The CDR3 runs 18 residues. In germline, CDR1 is SGHVS, CDR2 FQNEAQ. V lost 5 bases and J lost 4; bases outside the gene matches: 16. The CDR3 loop reads CASSPRPGTARGTGELFF. The CDR3 DNA reads as TGTGCCAGCAGCCCACGACCTGGGACAGCGAGAGGCACCGGGGAGCTGTTTTTT.

This clonotype was seen many times. V gene TRBV7-9 combines with J gene TRBJ2-3; D remains unclear. Germline values: CDR1 SEHNR, CDR2 FQNEAQ (reference sequence). The V and J ends lost 8 bases and 6 bases respectively, with 3 bases between them. The CDR3 runs 9 residues. The CDR3 is CASGDTQYF. DNA for the CDR3: TGTGCCAGCGGGGATACGCAGTATTTT. Drawing the rest from reference TRBV7-9 and TRBJ2-3, the complete variable domain is DTGVSQNPRHKITKRGQNVTFRCDPISEHNRLYWYRQTLGQGPEFLTYFQNEAQLEKSRLLSDRFSAERPKGSFSTLEIQRTEQGDSAMYLCASGDTQYFGPGTRLTVL.

This clonotype was counted a few times. The chain combines TRBV7-2 with TRBJ1-2, with TRBD1 as a possible D gene (5 bases). From germline, CDR1 is SGHTA and CDR2 FQGNSA. Deletions cut 5 bases from V and 0 bases from J, with 13 bases between. The CDR3 runs to 15 residues. The CDR3 nucleotides read TGTGCCAGCAGCCTCAAACCGGGGGCTAACTATGGCTACACCTTC. Its protein product is CASSLKPGANYGYTF.

This clonotype was picked up many times. The chain carries TRBV28 and TRBJ1-5; D remains ambiguous. The CDR3 length is 15 residues. Germline CDR1 reads MDHEN; CDR2 reads SYDVKM. Deletions cut 8 bases from V and 0 bases from J, with 14 bases between. CDR3 sequence reads: CASCTLDGSNQPQHF. The CDR3 nucleotides are TGTGCCAGCTGCACGCTGGACGGTAGCAATCAGCCCCAGCATTTT.

This clonotype was detected many times. The chain joins TRBV6-5 to TRBJ1-4, with D uncertain. The CDR3 contains 13 residues. The V gene's germline CDR1 is MNHEY and CDR2 SVGAGI. Trimming removed 5 bases from V and 8 bases from J, with 12 bases in between. The CDR3 is CASSNLPDEKLFF. The CDR3 nucleotides read TGTGCCAGCAGTAACCTACCTGACGAAAAACTGTTTTTT.

This clonotype was picked up many times. The J gene is TRBJ1-6, the V gene TRBV20-1; 10 bases are shared with TRBD1. CDR1 DFQATT and CDR2 SNEGSKA come from the germline V gene (reference sequence). V lost 6 bases and J lost 6; bases outside the gene matches: 2. CDR3 size: 13 residues. CDR3 amino acids: CSARTGGNSPLHF. Here the CDR3 DNA reads TGCAGTGCAAGGACAGGGGGTAATTCACCCCTCCACTTT.

This clonotype was picked up many times. V usage is TRBV4-3 and J usage is TRBJ1-2, with D possibly TRBD1 on 5 matching bases. The CDR3 is 14 amino acids. Trimming took 3 bases from V and 4 from J, leaving 12 bases between them. Germline CDR1 and CDR2: LGHNA and YSLEER. The CDR3 region has the DNA TGCGCCAGCAGCCATCTTGGGGCCTTCTATGGCTACACCTTC. Its protein is CASSHLGAFYGYTF.

This clonotype appeared once. Being one base from a much bigger clone, this may be a read error. The chain uses TRBV12-5 and TRBJ1-2; 7 bases are a match to TRBD1. CDR3 length equals 12 residues. The V gene's germline CDR1 is LGHNT and CDR2 FRNRAP. The DNA of the CDR3 is TGTACTAGTGGTCGCTTACAGGGGCCCTACACCTTC. This codes for CTSGRLQGPYTF.

This clonotype occurred many times. This rearrangement joins TRBV6-5 to TRBJ2-5; D perhaps matches TRBD1 (6 bases). This CDR3 contains 16 residues. V lost 0 bases and J 1 base, leaving 12 bases between the germline ends. Germline V gene data show CDR1 as MNHEY and CDR2 as SVGAGI. The DNA of the CDR3 is TGTGCCAGCAGTTACTCGGGGCAGGGGACCCAAGAGACCCAGTACTTC. As protein: CASSYSGQGTQETQYF.

This clonotype was observed at least ten times. V usage is TRBV27 and J usage is TRBJ2-5; 7 bases match TRBD1. CDR3 length: 13 amino acids. Germline V lookup: CDR1 MNHEY, CDR2 SMNVEV (reference sequence). The V gene end was trimmed by 7 bases and the J gene end by 1 base; junction bases not matched to a gene: 3. Here the CDR3 reads CASTRDSQETQYF. The CDR3 coding sequence is TGTGCCAGCACCCGGGACAGCCAAGAGACCCAGTACTTC.

This clonotype was seen many times. V and J are TRBV6-2 or TRBV6-3 and TRBJ2-5; D gene unclear. Trimming stripped 3 bases from V and 7 bases from J, with 6 bases between. CDR3 length equals 11 residues. The V gene's germline CDR1 is MNHEY and CDR2 SVGEGT. As DNA, the CDR3 is TGTGCCAGCAGTTATGGAGTGACCCAGTACTTC. The encoded protein is CASSYGVTQYF.

This clonotype was counted ten times or more. The chain couples TRBV19 to TRBJ1-1; no firm D call. Trimming cost V 5 bases and J 1 base, with 5 bases left between them. This CDR3 region has 12 residues. Germline V gives CDR1 LNHDA, CDR2 SQIVND (reference sequence). The CDR3, as DNA: TGTGCCAGTAGTTGGTGGAACACTGAAGCTTTCTTT. Translating gives CASSWWNTEAFF.

This clonotype was counted many times. The chain uses TRBV6-2 or TRBV6-3 and TRBJ2-6; TRBD1 agrees at 7 bases. Losses at the gene ends were 7 bases for V and 0 bases for J; bases not matched to a gene: 15. The CDR3 has 19 amino acids. Germline V gene lookup returns CDR1 MNHEY and CDR2 SVGEGT. As DNA, the CDR3 is TGTGCCAGCACCCACAGGGGTCGAACTCCAATCTCTGGGGCCAACGTCCTGACTTTC. This sequence encodes CASTHRGRTPISGANVLTF.

As for this clonotype: The junction departs from the called germline gene at one end, perhaps through a read error. This sequence joins TRBV7-2 and TRBJ1-6; no definite D call. Germline loops: CDR1 SGHTA, CDR2 FQGNSA. CDR3 length equals 13 residues. The DNA for the CDR3 is TGTGCCAGCTGCTTACAGACCCAGACACCCCTCCACTTT. This encodes CASCLQTQTPLHF.

Many counts were recorded for this clonotype. The CDR3 is CAISEPRGDGQPQHF. DNA for the CDR3: TGTGCCATCAGTGAACCGAGGGGGGACGGTCAGCCCCAGCATTTT. The J gene is TRBJ1-5, the V gene TRBV10-3, with D possibly being TRBD1 (6 bases). Germline loops: CDR1 ENHRY, CDR2 SYGVKD. V was cut by 3 bases and J by 6 bases, with 15 bases left in between. The CDR3 is 15 amino acids.

This clonotype was detected ten times or more. The J gene is TRBJ2-3, the V gene TRBV7-8, with TRBD2 matching over 9 bases. CDR1 is SGHVS and CDR2 is FQNEAQ in the germline V gene. The CDR3 runs 19 residues. V shed 4 bases, J shed 1 base, and the junction held 15 bases outside the gene matches. The CDR3 here is CASSCRPSGVMNCTDTQYF. For the CDR3, the DNA is TGTGCCAGCAGCTGCCGACCTAGCGGGGTGATGAATTGCACAGATACGCAGTATTTT.

This clonotype was counted many times. V is TRBV24-1 and J is TRBJ2-1, with 9 bases matching TRBD1. V shed 2 bases, J shed 6 bases, and the junction held 10 bases outside the gene matches. The CDR3 contains 17 residues. Germline V gene data show CDR1 as KGHDR and CDR2 as SFDVKD. The CDR3 nucleotides read TGTGCCACCAGTGATTGGACAGGGGCCCTCGGACGCAATGAGCAGTTCTTC. It codes for CATSDWTGALGRNEQFF.

This clonotype was counted ten times or more. This sequence joins TRBV7-9 and TRBJ2-3, with D possibly TRBD1 on 6 matching bases. Trimming pared 4 bases from V and 0 bases from J, leaving 11 bases between. From germline, CDR1 is SEHNR and CDR2 FQNEAQ (reference sequence). CDR3 length equals 15 residues. CDR3 loop: CASSSGTLSTDTQYF. The CDR3 nucleotides are TGTGCCAGCAGCTCCGGGACACTTAGCACAGATACGCAGTATTTT.

This clonotype was counted at least ten times. The chain employs TRBV7-2 and TRBJ2-3; D ambiguous. V lost 6 bases and J 5 bases, leaving 15 bases between the germline ends. There are 14 residues in the CDR3. Germline CDR1 reads SGHTA; CDR2 reads FQGNSA. This CDR3 is CASSTPVVRDTQYF. CDR3 DNA: TGTGCCAGCAGTACCCCGGTGGTGAGAGATACGCAGTATTTT.

Ten or more counts support this clonotype. V gene TRBV7-3 combines with J gene TRBJ2-1; 8 bases line up with TRBD2. Germline V gene lookup returns CDR1 SGHTA and CDR2 FQGTGA. CDR3 length: 15 residues. V shed 5 bases and J 8 bases; nucleotides not matched to a gene: 11. CDR3 protein: CASSPRGSGGDEQFF. CDR3 coding DNA: TGTGCCAGCAGCCCACGGGGGTCCGGGGGGGATGAGCAGTTCTTC.

This clonotype was seen at least ten times. V is TRBV7-2 and J is TRBJ1-1; unclear D gene. CDR1 SGHTA and CDR2 FQGNSA come from the germline V gene. V shed 5 bases and J shed 4 bases, with 8 bases lying between them. The CDR3 is 12 amino acids. The CDR3 loop is CASSGRSTEAFF. Written as DNA, the CDR3 is TGTGCCAGCAGCGGTAGGAGCACTGAAGCTTTCTTT.

This clonotype was detected only a few times. The chain has TRBV20-1 and TRBJ2-7; TRBD1 might be the D (5 bases). V was cut by 7 bases and J by 4 bases, with 14 bases left in between. This CDR3 has 12 residues. The germline gives CDR1 DFQATT, CDR2 SNEGSKA (reference sequence). The DNA of the CDR3 is TGCAGTGTGCCAGGGTGGTATTACGAGCAGTACTTC. Translating gives CSVPGWYYEQYF.

There are many counts of this clonotype. This chain joins TRBV6-1 and TRBJ2-1; D call uncertain. CDR1 is MNHNS, CDR2 SASEGT, per germline. V dropped 9 bases and J dropped 0 bases, with 15 bases sitting between them. This CDR3 is built from 15 residues. CDR3: CASDGFRSSYNEQFF. The CDR3 DNA follows: TGTGCCAGTGACGGTTTCCGGAGCTCCTACAATGAGCAGTTCTTC.